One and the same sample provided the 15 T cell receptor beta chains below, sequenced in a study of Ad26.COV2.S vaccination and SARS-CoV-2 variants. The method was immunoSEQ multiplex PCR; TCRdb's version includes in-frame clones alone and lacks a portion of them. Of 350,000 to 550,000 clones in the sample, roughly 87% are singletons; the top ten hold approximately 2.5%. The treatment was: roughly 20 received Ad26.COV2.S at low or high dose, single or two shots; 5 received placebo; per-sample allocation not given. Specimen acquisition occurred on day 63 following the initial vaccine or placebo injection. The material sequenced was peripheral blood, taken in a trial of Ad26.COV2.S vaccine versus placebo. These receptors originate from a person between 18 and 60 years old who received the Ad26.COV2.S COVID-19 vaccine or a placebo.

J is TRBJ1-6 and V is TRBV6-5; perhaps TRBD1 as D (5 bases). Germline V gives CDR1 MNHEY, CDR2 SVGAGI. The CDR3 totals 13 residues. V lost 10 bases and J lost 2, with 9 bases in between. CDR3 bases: TGTGCCACGGGGCGCCCCTATAATTCACCCCTCCACTTT. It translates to CATGRPYNSPLHF.

In DNA form, the CDR3 reads TGTGCCAGCAGCTTATTTACCTCAAGGTCCAATCAGCCCCAGCATTTT. It codes for CASSLFTSRSNQPQHF. This rearrangement joins TRBV7-8 to TRBJ1-5; D not resolved. Trimming stripped 2 bases from V and 3 bases from J, with 14 bases between. The germline CDR1 and CDR2 sequences are SGHVS and FQNEAQ. The CDR3 sequence is 16 residues long.

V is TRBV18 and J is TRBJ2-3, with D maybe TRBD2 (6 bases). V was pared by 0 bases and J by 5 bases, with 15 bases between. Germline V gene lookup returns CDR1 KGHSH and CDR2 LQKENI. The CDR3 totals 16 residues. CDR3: CASSPPRGYRGDTQYF. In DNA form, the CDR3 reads TGTGCCAGCTCACCACCGCGGGGTTACCGGGGAGATACGCAGTATTTT.

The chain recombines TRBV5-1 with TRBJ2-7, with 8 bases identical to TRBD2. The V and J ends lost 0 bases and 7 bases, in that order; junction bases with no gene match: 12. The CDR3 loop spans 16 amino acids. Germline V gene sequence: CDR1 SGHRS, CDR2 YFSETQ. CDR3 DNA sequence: TGCGCCAGCAGCTTGGGGTGGCTAGCGGGCGACCTGGAGCAGTACGTC. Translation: CASSLGWLAGDLEQYV.

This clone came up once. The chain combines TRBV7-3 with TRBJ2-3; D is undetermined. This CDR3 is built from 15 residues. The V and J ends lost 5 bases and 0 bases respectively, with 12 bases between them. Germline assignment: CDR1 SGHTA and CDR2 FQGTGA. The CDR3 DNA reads TGTGCCAGCAGCGTGGACGTAGCCAGCACAGATACGCAGTATTTT. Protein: CASSVDVASTDTQYF.

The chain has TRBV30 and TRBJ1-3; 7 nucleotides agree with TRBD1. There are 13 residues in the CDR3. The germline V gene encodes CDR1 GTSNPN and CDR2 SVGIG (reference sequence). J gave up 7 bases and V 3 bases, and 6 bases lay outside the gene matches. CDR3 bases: TGTGCCTGGAGAAACGACAGGGCGAACACCATATATTTT. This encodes CAWRNDRANTIYF. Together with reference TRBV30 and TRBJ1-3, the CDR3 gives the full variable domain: SQTIHQWPATLVQPVGSPLSLECTVEGTSNPNLYWYRQAAGRGLQLLFYSVGIGQISSEVPQNLSASRPQDRQFILSSKKLLLSDSGFYLCAWRNDRANTIYFGEGSWLTVV.

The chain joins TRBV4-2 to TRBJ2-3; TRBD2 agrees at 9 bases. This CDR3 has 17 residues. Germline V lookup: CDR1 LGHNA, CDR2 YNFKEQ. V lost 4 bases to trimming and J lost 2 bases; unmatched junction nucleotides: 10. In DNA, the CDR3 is TGTGCCAGCAGCCTTTCTTGGGCTAGCGGGACCACAGATACGCAGTATTTT. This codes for CASSLSWASGTTDTQYF.

CDR3 loop: CATSTGTSVSGETQYF. CDR3 in DNA: TGTGCCACCAGCACCGGGACTAGCGTTTCTGGCGAGACCCAGTACTTC. This sequence joins TRBV24-1 and TRBJ2-5; TRBD2 aligns across 10 bases. J lost 5 bases, V lost 7 bases, and 12 bases had no gene match. The CDR3 totals 16 residues. Per germline, CDR1 KGHDR and CDR2 SFDVKD.

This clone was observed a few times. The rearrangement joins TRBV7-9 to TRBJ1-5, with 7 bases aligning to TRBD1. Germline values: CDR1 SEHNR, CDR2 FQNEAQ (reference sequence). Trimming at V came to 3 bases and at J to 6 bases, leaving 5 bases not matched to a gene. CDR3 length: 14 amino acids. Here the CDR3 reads CASSFTGVGQPQHF. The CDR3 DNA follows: TGTGCCAGCAGCTTTACAGGGGTTGGTCAGCCCCAGCATTTT.

CDR3 nucleotides: TGTGCCACCAGCAGAGATCCCACAGTAAACACTGAAGCTTTCTTT. Residues: CATSRDPTVNTEAFF. The V call is TRBV15, the J call TRBJ1-1, with D unresolved. The CDR3 covers 15 residues. V lost 0 bases and J lost 2, with 10 bases in between. Germline loops: CDR1 LNHNV, CDR2 YYDKDF (reference sequence).

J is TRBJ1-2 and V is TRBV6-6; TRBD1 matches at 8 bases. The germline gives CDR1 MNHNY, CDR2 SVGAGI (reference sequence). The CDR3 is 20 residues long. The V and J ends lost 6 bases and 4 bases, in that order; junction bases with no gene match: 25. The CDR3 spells CASSSRVLSTTGVSGYGYTF. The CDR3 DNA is TGTGCCAGCAGCAGCCGCGTATTAAGTACGACAGGGGTTTCTGGCTATGGCTACACCTTC.

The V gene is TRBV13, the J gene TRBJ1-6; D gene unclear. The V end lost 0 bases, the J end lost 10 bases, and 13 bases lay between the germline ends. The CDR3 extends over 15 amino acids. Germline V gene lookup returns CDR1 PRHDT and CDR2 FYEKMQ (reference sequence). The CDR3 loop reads CASSLGYLAESPLHF. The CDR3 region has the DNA TGTGCCAGCAGCTTAGGATATCTGGCAGAGTCACCCCTCCACTTT.

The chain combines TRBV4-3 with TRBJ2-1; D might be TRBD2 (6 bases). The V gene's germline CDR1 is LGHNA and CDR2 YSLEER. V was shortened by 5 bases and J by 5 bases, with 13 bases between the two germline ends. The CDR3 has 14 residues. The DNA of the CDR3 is TGCGCCAGCAGCAGAGAACTAGCAGACAATGAGCAGTTCTTC. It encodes CASSRELADNEQFF.

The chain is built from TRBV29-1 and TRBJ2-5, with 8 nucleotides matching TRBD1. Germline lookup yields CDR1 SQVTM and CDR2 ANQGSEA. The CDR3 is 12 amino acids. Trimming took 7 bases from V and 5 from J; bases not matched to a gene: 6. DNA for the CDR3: TGCAGCGGCCGACAGGGGAGTGAGACCCAGTACTTC. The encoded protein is CSGRQGSETQYF.

CDR3 sequence reads: CASSIPGGAGQPQHF. For the CDR3, the DNA is TGTGCCAGTAGTATCCCCGGGGGCGCTGGACAGCCCCAGCATTTT. The rearrangement links TRBV19 to TRBJ1-5; D possibly corresponds to TRBD1 (6 bases). The germline V gene encodes CDR1 LNHDA and CDR2 SQIVND (reference sequence). This CDR3 has 15 residues. The V and J ends lost 3 bases and 7 bases respectively, with 16 bases between them.